This TCR beta chain originates from a study of blood T cell repertoires in COVID-19. Study-wide context: Researchers got acute and convalescent COVID-19 samples from the United States, Italy and Spain. From T cells, B-cell-depleted T cells, or PBMCs came the material, which was cDNA or gDNA.

Germline values: CDR1 KGHSH, CDR2 LQKENI. The CDR3 has 13 residues. V lost 5 bases, J lost 6 bases, and 13 bases lay in between. In the original workflow: Reference gene primer amplification in the assay estimated nucleated cell counts. Method: immunoSEQ multiplex PCR; TCRdb's copy keeps in-frame clones and lacks some. The DNA gave D and trimming, while V, J and clone size come from that table. The sample lists about 190,000 clones; more than 75% were seen once. Sample: peripheral blood. J is TRBJ1-2 and V is TRBV18; perhaps TRBD1 as D (5 bases). The sequence was obtained from a woman of 80 years or more with acute or convalescent COVID-19. The CDR3 loop reads CASSSTRQNGYTF. The DNA for the CDR3 is TGTGCCAGCTCATCCACGAGACAGAATGGCTACACCTTC.